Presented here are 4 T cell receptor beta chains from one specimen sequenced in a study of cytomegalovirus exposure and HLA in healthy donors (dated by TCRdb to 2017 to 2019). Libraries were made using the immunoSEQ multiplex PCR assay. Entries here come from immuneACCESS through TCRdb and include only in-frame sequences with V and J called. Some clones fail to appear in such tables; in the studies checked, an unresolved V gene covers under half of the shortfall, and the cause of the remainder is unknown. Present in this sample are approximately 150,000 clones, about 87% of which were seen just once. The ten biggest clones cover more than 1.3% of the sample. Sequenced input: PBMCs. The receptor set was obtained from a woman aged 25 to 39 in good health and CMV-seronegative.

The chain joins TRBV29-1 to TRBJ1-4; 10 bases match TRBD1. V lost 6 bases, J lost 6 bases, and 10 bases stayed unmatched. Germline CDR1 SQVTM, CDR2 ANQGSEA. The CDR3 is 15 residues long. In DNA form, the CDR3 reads TGCAGCGTCCGAAACCCCGGGACAGGGGATGAAAAACTGTTTTTT. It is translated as CSVRNPGTGDEKLFF.

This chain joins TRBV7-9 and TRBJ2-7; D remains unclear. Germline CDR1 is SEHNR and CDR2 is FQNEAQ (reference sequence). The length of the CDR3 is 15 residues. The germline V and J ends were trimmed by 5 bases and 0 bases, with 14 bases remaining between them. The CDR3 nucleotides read TGTGCCAGCAGCCGCGGAGCGCTTAACTCCTACGAGCAGTACTTC. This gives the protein CASSRGALNSYEQYF.

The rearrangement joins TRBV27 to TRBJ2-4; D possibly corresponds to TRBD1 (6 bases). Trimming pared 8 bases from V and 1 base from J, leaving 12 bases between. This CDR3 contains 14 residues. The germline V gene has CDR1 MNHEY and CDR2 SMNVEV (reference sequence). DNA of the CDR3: TGTGCCAGCTCGACAGGCTGGGCCAAAAACATTCAGTACTTC. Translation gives CASSTGWAKNIQYF.

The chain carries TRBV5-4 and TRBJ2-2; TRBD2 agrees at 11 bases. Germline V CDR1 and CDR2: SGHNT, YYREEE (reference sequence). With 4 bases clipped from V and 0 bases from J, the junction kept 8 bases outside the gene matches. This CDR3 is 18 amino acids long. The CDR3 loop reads CASSPKISGGANTGELFF. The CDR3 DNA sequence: TGTGCCAGCAGCCCTAAAATTAGCGGGGGGGCGAACACCGGGGAGCTGTTTTTT.